These 6 T cell receptor beta chains share one sample of origin, sequenced in a study of CD8 T cells in ankylosing spondylitis. General study results and limits: Among TCR beta sequences, a motif of eight highly homologous variants appeared characteristic of ankylosing spondylitis blood.

TCRdb re-called the 5' RACE reads through MiXCR, storing one row per CDR3 protein. The table records 200,000 to 250,000 distinct CDR3 sequences, about 16% of them present only once. These receptors have no known antigen. The material sequenced was blood, either unsorted or a sorted T cell fraction (not recorded which). Source of these receptors: a male donor with ankylosing spondylitis.

There are a few counts of this clonotype. The rearrangement uses TRBV6-5 and TRBJ2-1, with D possibly TRBD2 on 5 matching bases. CDR1 MNHEY and CDR2 SVGAGI come from the germline V gene. The V end was cut by 2 bases, the J end by 9 bases, with 17 bases between. The length of the CDR3 is 15 residues. The CDR3 loop is CASSYTVASRGEQFF. The CDR3 DNA reads as TGTGCCAGCAGTTACACTGTGGCTAGCCGGGGTGAGCAGTTCTTC.

This clonotype was counted ten times or more. The chain combines TRBV2 with TRBJ2-1; D is perhaps TRBD1 or TRBD2 (6 bases each). The length of the CDR3 is 14 residues. Trimming cost V 3 bases and J 7 bases, with 13 bases left between them. Germline V gene data show CDR1 as SNHLY and CDR2 as FYNNEI. In nucleotides, the CDR3 is TGTGCCAGCAGTGATACGGGGGCTTGGAATGAGCAGTTCTTC. This codes for CASSDTGAWNEQFF.

CDR3 in DNA: TGTGCCAGCAGGGTCGGGAGCACTGAAGCTTTCTTT. Translated, it gives CASRVGSTEAFF. The chain carries TRBV7-9 and TRBJ1-1, with D unclear. The germline V gene has CDR1 SEHNR and CDR2 FQNEAQ (reference sequence). The CDR3 runs to 12 residues. With 6 bases removed from V and 4 bases from J, the gap between germline ends came to 9 bases.

This clonotype was seen a few times. The V and J genes are TRBV7-9 and TRBJ2-5; unclear D gene. Germline V lookup: CDR1 SEHNR, CDR2 FQNEAQ (reference sequence). This CDR3 comprises 16 residues. Between the trimmed V and J ends, which lost 2 bases and 7 bases, there was a span of 20 bases. The CDR3 sequence: CASSLLAIARERTQYF. In DNA form, the CDR3 reads TGTGCCAGCAGCTTACTGGCGATAGCAAGAGAACGGACCCAGTACTTC.

The chain uses TRBV28 and TRBJ2-1; 7 bases agree with TRBD2. The CDR3 runs to 16 residues. Germline CDR1 and CDR2: MDHEN and SYDVKM. The ends lost 4 bases at V and 6 bases at J; junction bases unmatched: 12. CDR3 sequence reads: CASSSSRDYPINEQFF. CDR3 sequence (DNA): TGTGCCAGCAGTTCCTCCCGGGACTACCCGATCAATGAGCAGTTCTTC.

The rearrangement joins TRBV5-1 to TRBJ2-2; D is ambiguous. Germline values: CDR1 SGHRS, CDR2 YFSETQ. V shed 1 base and J shed 4 bases, with 11 bases lying between them. The CDR3 runs to 15 residues. Here the CDR3 DNA reads TGCGCCAGCAGCTTGAGGGTCTCGGGCACCGGGGAGCTGTTTTTT. Translation gives CASSLRVSGTGELFF. The full variable domain, in which reference TRBV5-1 and TRBJ2-2 provide the parts outside the CDR3, is KAGVTQTPRYLIKTRGQQVTLSCSPISGHRSVSWYQQTPGQGLQFLFEYFSETQRNKGNFPGRFSGRQFSNSRSEMNVSTLELGDSALYLCASSLRVSGTGELFFGEGSRLTVL.